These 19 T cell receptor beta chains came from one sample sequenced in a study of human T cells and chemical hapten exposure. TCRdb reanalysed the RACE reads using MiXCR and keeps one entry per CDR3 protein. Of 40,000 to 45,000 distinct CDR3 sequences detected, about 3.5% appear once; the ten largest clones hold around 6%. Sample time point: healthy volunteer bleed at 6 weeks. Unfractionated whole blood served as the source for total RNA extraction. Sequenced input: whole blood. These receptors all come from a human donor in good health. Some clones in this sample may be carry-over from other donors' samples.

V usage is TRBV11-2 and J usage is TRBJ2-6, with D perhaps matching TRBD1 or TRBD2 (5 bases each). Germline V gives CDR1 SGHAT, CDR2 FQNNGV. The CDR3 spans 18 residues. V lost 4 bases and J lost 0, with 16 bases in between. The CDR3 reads CASSSIRGAPSGANVLTF. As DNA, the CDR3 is TGTGCCAGCAGCTCAATAAGAGGGGCGCCCTCTGGGGCCAACGTCCTGACTTTC.

CDR3 sequence: CAWGGPRNEQFF. As DNA, the CDR3 is TGTGCCTGGGGGGGACCTCGTAATGAGCAGTTCTTC. This chain connects TRBV30 to TRBJ2-1; perhaps D is TRBD1 or TRBD2 (5 bases each). V lost 5 bases and J 7 bases, leaving 12 bases between the germline ends. The length of the CDR3 is 12 residues. Germline V CDR1 and CDR2: GTSNPN, SVGIG (reference sequence).

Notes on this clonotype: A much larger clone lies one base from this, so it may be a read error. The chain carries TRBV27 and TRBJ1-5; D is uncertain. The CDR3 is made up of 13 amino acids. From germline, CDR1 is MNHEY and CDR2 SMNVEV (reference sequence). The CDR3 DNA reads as TGTGCCAGCAGTTTATCGACCAATCGGCCCCAGCATTTT. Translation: CASSLSTNRPQHF.

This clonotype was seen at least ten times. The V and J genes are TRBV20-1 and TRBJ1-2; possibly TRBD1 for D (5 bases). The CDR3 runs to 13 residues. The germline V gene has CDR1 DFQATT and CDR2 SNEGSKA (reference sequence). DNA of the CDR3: TGCAACTACTGGGGGGGTAATGGCTATGGCTACACCTTC. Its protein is CNYWGGNGYGYTF.

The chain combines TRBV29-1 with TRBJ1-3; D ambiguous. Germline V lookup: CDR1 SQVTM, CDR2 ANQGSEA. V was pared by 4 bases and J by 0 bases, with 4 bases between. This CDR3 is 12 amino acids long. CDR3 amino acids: CSVVVSGNTIYF. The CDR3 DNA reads TGCAGCGTTGTCGTCTCTGGAAACACCATATATTTT.

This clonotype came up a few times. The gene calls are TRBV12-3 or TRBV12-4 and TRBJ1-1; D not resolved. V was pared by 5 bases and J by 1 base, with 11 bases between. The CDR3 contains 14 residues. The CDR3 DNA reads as TGTGCCAGCAGTCCTAGGACGGGGAACACTGAAGCTTTCTTT. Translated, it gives CASSPRTGNTEAFF.

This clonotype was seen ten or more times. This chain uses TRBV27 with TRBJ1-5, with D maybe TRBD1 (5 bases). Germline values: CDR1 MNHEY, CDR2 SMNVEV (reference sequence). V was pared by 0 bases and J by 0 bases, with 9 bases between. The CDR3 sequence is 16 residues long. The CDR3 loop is CASSLSGLYSNQPQHF. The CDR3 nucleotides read TGTGCCAGCAGTTTATCGGGACTGTATAGCAATCAGCCCCAGCATTTT.

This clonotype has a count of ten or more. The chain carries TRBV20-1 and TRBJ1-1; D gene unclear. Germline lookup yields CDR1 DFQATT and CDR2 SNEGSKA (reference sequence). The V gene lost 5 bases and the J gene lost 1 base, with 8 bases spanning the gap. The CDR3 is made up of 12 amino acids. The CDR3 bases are TGCAGTGCTGTTGCCCAGAACACTGAAGCTTTCTTT. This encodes CSAVAQNTEAFF.

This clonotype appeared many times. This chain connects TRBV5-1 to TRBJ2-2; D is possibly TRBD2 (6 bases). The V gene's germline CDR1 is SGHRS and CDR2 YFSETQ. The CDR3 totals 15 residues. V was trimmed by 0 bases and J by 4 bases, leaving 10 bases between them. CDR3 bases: TGCGCCAGCAGCTTGGACGGAGCGGGCACCGGGGAGCTGTTTTTT. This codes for CASSLDGAGTGELFF.

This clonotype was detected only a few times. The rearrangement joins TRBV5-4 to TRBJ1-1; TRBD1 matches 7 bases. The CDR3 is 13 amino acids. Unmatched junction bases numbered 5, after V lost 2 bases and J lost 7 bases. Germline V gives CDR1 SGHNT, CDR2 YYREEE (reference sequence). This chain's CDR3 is CASSFQGGLEAFF. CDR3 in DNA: TGTGCCAGCAGCTTCCAGGGGGGACTTGAAGCTTTCTTT.

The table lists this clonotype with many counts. The DNA of the CDR3 is TGCAGTGCTAGAGATAGAACAGATACGCAGTATTTT. It codes for CSARDRTDTQYF. The chain uses TRBV20-1 and TRBJ2-3; D unclear. Trimming shortened V by 0 bases and J by 3 bases, and 4 bases separated the two germline ends. Germline CDR1 and CDR2: DFQATT and SNEGSKA (reference sequence). The CDR3 extends over 12 amino acids.

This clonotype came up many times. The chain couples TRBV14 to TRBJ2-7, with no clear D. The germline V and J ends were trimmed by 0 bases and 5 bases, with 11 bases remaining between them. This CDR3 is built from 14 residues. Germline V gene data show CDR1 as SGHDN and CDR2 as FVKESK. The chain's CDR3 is CASSQDLASNEQYF. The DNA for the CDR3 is TGTGCCAGCAGCCAAGATTTGGCTTCCAACGAGCAGTACTTC.

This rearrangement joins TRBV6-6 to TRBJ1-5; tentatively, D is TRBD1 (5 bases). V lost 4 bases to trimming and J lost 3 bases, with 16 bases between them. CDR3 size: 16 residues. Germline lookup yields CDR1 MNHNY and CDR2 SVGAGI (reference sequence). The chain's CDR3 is CASSSPWGGSNQPQHF. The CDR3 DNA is TGTGCCAGCAGTTCCCCCTGGGGGGGGTCCAATCAGCCCCAGCATTTT.

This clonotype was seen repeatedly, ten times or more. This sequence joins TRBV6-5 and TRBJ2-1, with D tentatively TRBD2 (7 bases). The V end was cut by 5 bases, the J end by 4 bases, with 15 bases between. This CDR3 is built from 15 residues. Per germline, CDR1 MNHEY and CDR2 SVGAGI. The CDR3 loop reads CASSPTGGAYNEQFF. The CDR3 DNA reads TGTGCCAGCAGTCCCACGGGGGGCGCTTACAATGAGCAGTTCTTC.

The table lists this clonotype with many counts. The CDR3 loop is CASSAASGTDTQYF. In DNA form, the CDR3 reads TGCGCCAGCAGTGCAGCGAGCGGCACAGATACGCAGTATTTT. The chain couples TRBV10-2 to TRBJ2-3; D is ambiguous. V was cut by 4 bases and J by 1 base, with 9 bases left in between. Germline lookup yields CDR1 WSHSY and CDR2 SAAADI. The CDR3 extends over 14 amino acids.

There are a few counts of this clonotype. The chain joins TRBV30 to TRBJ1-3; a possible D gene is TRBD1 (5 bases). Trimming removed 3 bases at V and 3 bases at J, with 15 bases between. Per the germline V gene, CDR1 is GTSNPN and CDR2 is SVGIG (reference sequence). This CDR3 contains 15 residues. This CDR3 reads CAWRRGEGIGNTIYF. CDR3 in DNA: TGTGCCTGGAGAAGGGGCGAGGGAATTGGAAACACCATATATTTT.

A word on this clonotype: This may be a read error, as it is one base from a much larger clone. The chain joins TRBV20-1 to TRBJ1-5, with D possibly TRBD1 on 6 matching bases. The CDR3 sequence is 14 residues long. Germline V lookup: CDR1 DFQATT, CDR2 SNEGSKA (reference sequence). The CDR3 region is CSARDSTGSQPHHF. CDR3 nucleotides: TGCAGTGCTAGAGATAGTACAGGGAGTCAGCCCCACCATTTT.

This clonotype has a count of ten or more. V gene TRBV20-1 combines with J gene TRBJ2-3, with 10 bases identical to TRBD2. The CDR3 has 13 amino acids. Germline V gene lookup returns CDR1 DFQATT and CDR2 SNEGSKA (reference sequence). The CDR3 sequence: CRALAGVGDTQYF. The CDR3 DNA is TGCAGGGCTCTAGCGGGAGTCGGAGATACGCAGTATTTT.

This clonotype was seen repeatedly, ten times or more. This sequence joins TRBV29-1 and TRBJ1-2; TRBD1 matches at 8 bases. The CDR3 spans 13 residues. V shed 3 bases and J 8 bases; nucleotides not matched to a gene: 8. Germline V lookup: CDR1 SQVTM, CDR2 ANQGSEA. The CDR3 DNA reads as TGCAGCGTTGATCCAGGGGGCGTCAGGGGCTACACCTTC. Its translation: CSVDPGGVRGYTF. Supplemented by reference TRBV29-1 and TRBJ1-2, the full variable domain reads SAVISQKPSRDICQRGTSLTIQCQVDSQVTMMFWYRQQPGQSLTLIATANQGSEATYESGFVIDKFPISRPNLTFSTLTVSNMSPEDSSIYLCSVDPGGVRGYTFGSGTRLTVV.